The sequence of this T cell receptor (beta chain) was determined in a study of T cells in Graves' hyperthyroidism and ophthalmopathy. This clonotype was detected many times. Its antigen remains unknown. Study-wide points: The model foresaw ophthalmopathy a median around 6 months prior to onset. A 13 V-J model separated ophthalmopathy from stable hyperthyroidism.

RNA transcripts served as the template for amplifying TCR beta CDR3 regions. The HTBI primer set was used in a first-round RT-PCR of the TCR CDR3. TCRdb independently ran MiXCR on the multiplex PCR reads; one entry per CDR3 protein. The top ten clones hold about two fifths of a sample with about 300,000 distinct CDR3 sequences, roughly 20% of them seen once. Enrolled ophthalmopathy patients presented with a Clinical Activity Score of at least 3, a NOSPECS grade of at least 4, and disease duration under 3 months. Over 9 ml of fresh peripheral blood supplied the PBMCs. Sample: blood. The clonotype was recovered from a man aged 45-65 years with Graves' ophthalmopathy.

The CDR3 DNA follows: TGCAGTGCAAACGGACTAGCTGGTGCCTACGAGCAGTACTTC. Translation gives CSANGLAGAYEQYF. The chain uses TRBV20-1 and TRBJ2-7, with 8 bases lining up with TRBD2. The V gene's germline CDR1 is DFQATT and CDR2 SNEGSKA (reference sequence). The junction had 9 bases not matched to a gene; V was cut back by 6 bases and J by 2 bases. There are 14 residues in the CDR3.